These 32 T cell receptor beta chains were all obtained from the same sample, sequenced in a study of early T cells in non-severe SARS-CoV-2 infection. TCRdb reanalysed the 5' RACE reads using MiXCR and keeps one entry per CDR3 protein. This table holds 35,000 to 55,000 distinct CDR3 sequences, 23% found once. This sample comprised whole blood, obtained at baseline. These receptors were taken from an adult who was a healthcare worker with PCR-confirmed SARS-CoV-2 infection or an uninfected control (not recorded which).

This clonotype was counted many times. This rearrangement joins TRBV18 to TRBJ2-3, with 8 bases matching TRBD2. V lost 1 base, J lost 3 bases, and 6 bases stayed unmatched. CDR1 and CDR2 (germline): KGHSH, LQKENI. CDR3 length: 16 residues. The CDR3 here is CASSPQSSGPTDTQYF. CDR3 coding DNA: TGTGCCAGCTCACCACAGTCTAGCGGGCCGACAGATACGCAGTATTTT.

This chain uses TRBV2 with TRBJ1-1; 8 bases align to TRBD1. Germline V CDR1 and CDR2: SNHLY, FYNNEI. This CDR3 has 22 amino acids. CDR3 bases: TGTGGAACCCAAGTGAACTGGGAATGGGTTACCACAGGGGGGCCCCAGAACACTGAAGCTTTCTTT. This codes for CGTQVNWEWVTTGGPQNTEAFF.

This clonotype came up a few times. V and J are TRBV7-3 and TRBJ1-6, with D uncertain. V lost 1 base and J lost 5, with 3 bases in between. The V gene's germline CDR1 is SGHTA and CDR2 FQGTGA. CDR3 length: 13 residues. The CDR3 protein is CASSLKDNSPLHF. CDR3 bases: TGTGCCAGCAGCTTAAAAGATAATTCACCCCTCCACTTT.

V usage is TRBV11-3 and J usage is TRBJ2-2; no clear D. V lost 1 base to trimming and J lost 4 bases, with 13 bases between them. This CDR3 is 16 amino acids long. Germline values: CDR1 SGHNT, CDR2 YENEEA. The CDR3 region has the DNA TGTGCCAGCAGCTTAGTTCCACAGCTCCTCACCGGGGAGCTGTTTTTT. It yields the protein CASSLVPQLLTGELFF.

Only a few counts were recorded for this clonotype. The rearrangement uses TRBV30 and TRBJ2-7, with D unresolved. V was clipped by 3 bases and J by 0 bases, with 15 bases between them. Germline assignment: CDR1 GTSNPN and CDR2 SVGIG (reference sequence). The CDR3 has 15 amino acids. The CDR3 spells CAWSSSLGFSYEQYF. For the CDR3, the DNA is TGTGCCTGGAGCTCCTCTCTGGGATTCTCCTACGAGCAGTACTTC.

This sequence joins TRBV18 and TRBJ1-2; D unresolved. Germline CDR1 reads KGHSH; CDR2 reads LQKENI. V lost 5 bases and J 3 bases, leaving 4 bases between the germline ends. This CDR3 is built from 11 residues. The CDR3 region is CASSYDYGYTF. The DNA for the CDR3 is TGTGCCAGCTCATATGACTATGGCTACACCTTC.

J is TRBJ2-5 and V is TRBV10-3; 12 bases fit TRBD2. The CDR3 has 18 amino acids. Looked up from germline, CDR1 is ENHRY and CDR2 is SYGVKD. The V segment lost 0 bases and the J segment 0 bases; nucleotides outside the gene matches: 5. CDR3 loop: CAISESGLAGNNQETQYF. CDR3 sequence (DNA): TGTGCCATCAGTGAGTCGGGACTAGCGGGCAATAACCAAGAGACCCAGTACTTC.

CDR3 nucleotides: TGCAGTGCCCCCCCTGCCAGGGGTGACTACAATGAGCAGTTCTTC. Its protein is CSAPPARGDYNEQFF. This chain joins TRBV20-1 and TRBJ2-1; D may be TRBD1 (6 bases). The germline V gene has CDR1 DFQATT and CDR2 SNEGSKA (reference sequence). There are 15 residues in the CDR3. Trimming left V 6 bases short and J 3 bases short, with 18 bases between.

The V call is TRBV20-1, the J call TRBJ2-1; D is ambiguous. V was trimmed by 1 base and J by 0 bases, leaving 7 bases between them. Germline-derived CDR1 and CDR2 are DFQATT and SNEGSKA (reference sequence). This CDR3 comprises 14 residues. CDR3: CSARVASSYNEQFF. As DNA, the CDR3 is TGCAGTGCTAGAGTGGCGAGCTCCTACAATGAGCAGTTCTTC.

The sample holds a few counts of this clonotype. The chain has TRBV12-3 or TRBV12-4 and TRBJ1-6, with D unresolved. The germline V and J ends were trimmed by 3 bases and 8 bases, with 17 bases remaining between them. This CDR3 region has 16 residues. CDR3 amino acids: CASSFGPGRLYSPLHF. The CDR3 DNA reads TGTGCCAGCAGTTTTGGCCCGGGGAGGCTTTATTCACCCCTCCACTTT.

The chain employs TRBV7-9 and TRBJ1-2; a possible D gene is TRBD1 (5 bases). The germline gives CDR1 SEHNR, CDR2 FQNEAQ (reference sequence). The V end was cut by 4 bases, the J end by 8 bases, with 17 bases between. This CDR3 has 14 amino acids. The CDR3 loop reads CASSSLGGPKGYTF. The CDR3 region has the DNA TGTGCCAGCAGCTCACTGGGGGGACCCAAGGGCTACACCTTC.

The rearrangement uses TRBV12-3 or TRBV12-4 and TRBJ1-2, with a tentative D call TRBD1 (5 bases). There are 12 residues in the CDR3. V was trimmed by 5 bases and J by 4 bases, leaving 8 bases between them. The CDR3 DNA reads TGTGCCAGCAGTCAGGGCGGCTATGGCTACACCTTC. It is translated as CASSQGGYGYTF.

This clonotype has just a few counts. V usage is TRBV29-1 and J usage is TRBJ2-3; 9 bases are a match to TRBD1. V lost 7 bases to trimming and J lost 4 bases; unmatched junction nucleotides: 9. The CDR3 covers 14 residues. Germline CDR1 reads SQVTM; CDR2 reads ANQGSEA. CDR3 residues: CSASMRTGADTQYF. CDR3 in DNA: TGCAGCGCATCAATGCGGACAGGGGCAGATACGCAGTATTTT.

The J gene is TRBJ2-2, the V gene TRBV27; D possibly corresponds to TRBD1 (6 bases). There are 15 residues in the CDR3. V was trimmed by 5 bases and J by 3 bases, leaving 13 bases between them. Germline V gene sequence: CDR1 MNHEY, CDR2 SMNVEV (reference sequence). CDR3 nucleotide sequence: TGTGCCAGCAGTACAGGGAGAGGGTACACCGGGGAGCTGTTTTTT. This sequence encodes CASSTGRGYTGELFF.

This clonotype was seen many times. The genes are TRBV18 and TRBJ2-7; 8 bases line up with TRBD1. CDR1 is KGHSH, CDR2 LQKENI, per germline. J gave up 6 bases and V 6 bases, and 7 bases lay outside the gene matches. The CDR3 has 13 residues. CDR3 loop: CASSPTTGGEQYF. In DNA form, the CDR3 reads TGTGCCAGCTCTCCAACCACAGGGGGCGAGCAGTACTTC.

V gene TRBV9 combines with J gene TRBJ2-2; D is perhaps TRBD2 (5 bases). Germline values: CDR1 SGDLS, CDR2 YYNGEE. Trimming pared 4 bases from V and 3 bases from J, leaving 10 bases between. This CDR3 is built from 14 residues. The CDR3 DNA reads TGTGCCAGCAGCAAAAGCGGCTACACCGGGGAGCTGTTTTTT. This gives the protein CASSKSGYTGELFF.

This chain uses TRBV9 with TRBJ1-2, with 9 positions matching TRBD1. The CDR3 runs 14 residues. V lost 4 bases, J lost 5 bases, and 6 bases stayed unmatched. Germline values: CDR1 SGDLS, CDR2 YYNGEE. The DNA for the CDR3 is TGTGCCAGCAGCTCAACAGGGGGCATATATGGCTACACCTTC. Its translation is CASSSTGGIYGYTF.

The table lists this clonotype with many counts. The rearrangement joins TRBV20-1 to TRBJ1-1; D possibly corresponds to TRBD1 (6 bases). Germline V gives CDR1 DFQATT, CDR2 SNEGSKA (reference sequence). The CDR3 sequence is 15 residues long. The V and J ends lost 6 bases and 5 bases respectively, with 22 bases between them. CDR3 sequence (DNA): TGCAGTGCCTTTGGGGGGGCCGCCCGAGGGACTGAAGCTTTCTTT. It encodes CSAFGGAARGTEAFF.

The sample holds many counts of this clonotype. As DNA, the CDR3 is TGTGCCAGCAGTTACTCTGGGGGCAGAGGAGACACTGAAGCTTTCTTT. Amino acid sequence: CASSYSGGRGDTEAFF. The chain has TRBV6-6 and TRBJ1-1; D is possibly TRBD1 (6 bases). Germline assignment: CDR1 MNHNY and CDR2 SVGAGI (reference sequence). The CDR3 covers 16 residues. The ends were cut back, 0 bases at V and 3 bases at J, with 14 bases in the middle.

This clonotype has only a few counts. This rearrangement joins TRBV12-3 or TRBV12-4 to TRBJ1-5; D perhaps matches TRBD1 (6 bases). V lost 6 bases and J 7 bases, leaving 19 bases between the germline ends. CDR3 length: 15 amino acids. CDR3 in amino acids: CASSWGQSGRQPQHF. The CDR3 nucleotides read TGTGCCAGCAGCTGGGGGCAGTCAGGAAGACAGCCCCAGCATTTT.

The chain combines TRBV6-6 with TRBJ2-5, with 13 bases that match TRBD2. Germline lookup yields CDR1 MNHNY and CDR2 SVGAGI (reference sequence). Trimming removed 6 bases from V and 9 bases from J; junction bases left unmatched: 10. There are 15 residues in the CDR3. CDR3 region: CASSQGLAGSGAQYF. CDR3 nucleotide sequence: TGTGCCAGCAGCCAGGGACTAGCGGGGAGCGGGGCCCAGTACTTC.

The chain uses TRBV10-3 and TRBJ1-6; D is perhaps TRBD1 (5 bases). The CDR3 totals 15 residues. CDR1 is ENHRY and CDR2 is SYGVKD in the germline V gene. V was trimmed by 0 bases and J by 8 bases, leaving 11 bases between them. In DNA, the CDR3 is TGTGCCATCAGTGAGTCGAGTGGGGGGGATTCACCCCTCCACTTT. This encodes CAISESSGGDSPLHF.

This clonotype was observed a few times. The rearrangement links TRBV30 to TRBJ2-3; 8 nucleotides agree with TRBD1. Germline V gives CDR1 GTSNPN, CDR2 SVGIG (reference sequence). Trimming took 3 bases from V and 4 from J; bases not matched to a gene: 3. There are 13 residues in the CDR3. The CDR3 nucleotides read TGTGCCTGGAGCCTACAGGGGGCAGATACGCAGTATTTT. Its translation is CAWSLQGADTQYF.

V is TRBV12-3 or TRBV12-4 and J is TRBJ2-1, with D hard to call. V lost 1 base to trimming and J lost 2 bases, with 9 bases between them. CDR3 length: 15 residues. CDR3 region: CASSLGSPTYNEQFF. The CDR3 coding sequence is TGTGCCAGCAGTTTAGGGAGCCCCACCTACAATGAGCAGTTCTTC.

The chain has TRBV11-2 and TRBJ2-3; 12 nucleotides align to TRBD1. The CDR3 covers 16 residues. The trim removed 5 bases at V and 2 bases at J, leaving 5 bases unmatched. Germline values: CDR1 SGHAT, CDR2 FQNNGV. CDR3 amino acids: CASSPGTGGVTDTQYF. Here the CDR3 DNA reads TGTGCCAGCAGCCCAGGGACAGGGGGCGTCACAGATACGCAGTATTTT.

This clonotype was observed many times. V usage is TRBV7-9 and J usage is TRBJ2-1; D perhaps matches TRBD1 (6 bases). V was cut by 7 bases and J by 10 bases, with 14 bases left in between. Germline loops: CDR1 SEHNR, CDR2 FQNEAQ (reference sequence). This CDR3 contains 12 residues. As DNA, the CDR3 is TGTGCCAGCACGAGGGGGATCTTGGAGCAGTTCTTC. Translated, it gives CASTRGILEQFF. Supplemented by reference TRBV7-9 and TRBJ2-1, the full variable domain reads DTGVSQNPRHKITKRGQNVTFRCDPISEHNRLYWYRQTLGQGPEFLTYFQNEAQLEKSRLLSDRFSAERPKGSFSTLEIQRTEQGDSAMYLCASTRGILEQFFGPGTRLTVL.

The chain couples TRBV6-6 to TRBJ1-1; 7 nucleotides align to TRBD1. The ends lost 6 bases at V and 1 base at J; junction bases unmatched: 5. Germline CDR1 MNHNY, CDR2 SVGAGI (reference sequence). The CDR3 has 14 amino acids. DNA for the CDR3: TGTGCCAGCAGCTTCACAGGGGCGAACACTGAAGCTTTCTTT. Translated, it gives CASSFTGANTEAFF.

This rearrangement joins TRBV2 to TRBJ1-6, with D possibly being TRBD1 (5 bases). This CDR3 comprises 13 residues. The V and J ends lost 3 bases and 10 bases respectively, with 10 bases between them. Germline V gene data show CDR1 as SNHLY and CDR2 as FYNNEI. CDR3 residues: CASSEDGGSPLHF. The CDR3 nucleotides are TGTGCCAGCAGTGAGGATGGGGGATCACCCCTCCACTTT. The full variable domain, rest sourced from reference TRBV2 and TRBJ1-6, is EPEVTQTPSHQVTQMGQEVILRCVPISNHLYFYWYRQILGQKVEFLVSFYNNEISEKSEIFDDQFSVERPDGSNFTLKIRSTKLEDSAMYFCASSEDGGSPLHFGNGTRLTVT.

This chain links TRBV5-1 with TRBJ1-1; a possible D gene is TRBD1 (6 bases). V was pared by 4 bases and J by 4 bases, with 17 bases between. CDR1 is SGHRS, CDR2 YFSETQ, per germline. This CDR3 has 15 residues. The CDR3 DNA follows: TGCGCCAGCAGCCCTAGGGGGACCTGGGGCACTGAAGCTTTCTTT. Its protein product is CASSPRGTWGTEAFF.

This clonotype was observed a handful of times. This sequence joins TRBV7-6 and TRBJ2-3, with 8 bases aligning to TRBD1. This CDR3 is 18 amino acids long. The V and J ends lost 5 bases and 0 bases, in that order; junction bases with no gene match: 13. CDR1 and CDR2 from the germline V gene are SGHVS and FNYEAQ. CDR3 DNA: TGTGCCAGCAGCACCGGACAGGGCATTACCTCTAGCACAGATACGCAGTATTTT. Translated, it gives CASSTGQGITSSTDTQYF.

The chain recombines TRBV6-7 with TRBJ1-3, with 7 nucleotides matching TRBD1. TRBV6-7 is given ORF status, its function remaining uncertain. V shed 5 bases, J shed 2 bases, and the junction held 9 bases outside the gene matches. The length of the CDR3 is 16 residues. The CDR3 DNA sequence: TGTGCCAGCAGTGACCATGACAGGGCACCTGGAAACACCATATATTTT. Its translation is CASSDHDRAPGNTIYF.

This clonotype was recorded a few times. As DNA, the CDR3 is TGTGCCAGCAGTTTACGGGGACTCTACGAGCAGTACTTC. This translates into CASSLRGLYEQYF. V and J are TRBV12-3 or TRBV12-4 and TRBJ2-7; perhaps TRBD2 as D (6 bases). This CDR3 is 13 amino acids long. Trimming took 2 bases from V and 3 from J, leaving 8 bases between them.